A selection of T cell receptor beta chains follows, all from one sample in a study of T cells after yellow fever vaccination. From the 5' RACE reads, TCRdb called clonotypes with MiXCR, one entry per CDR3 protein. Among more than 90,000 distinct CDR3 sequences, 7.2% were seen once, and the ten largest hold roughly 3%. The input for sequencing was CD4+ T cells sorted from PBMCs, taken around 45 days after the first yellow fever vaccination. The receptors come from a man aged 18 to 30 who received the YFV17D yellow fever vaccine. CDR3s include the opening cysteine and the closing phenylalanine or tryptophan. The order of the fields is clone size, V gene, J gene, D gene, CDR3 DNA, CDR3 protein. D genes are given only for firm matches. Clone size is stated in some rows and not others, as once, few, many or a class when expanded.

size: many; V: TRBV20-1; J: TRBJ2-3; D: NA; DNA: TGCAGTGCTAGAGATCGTCCGGGGCGCTCCACAGATACGCAGTATTTT; CDR3: CSARDRPGRSTDTQYF
size: many; V: TRBV7-8; J: TRBJ1-5; D: TRBD1; DNA: TGTGCCAGCAGCTTAGGATACAGGGGGGAGAAGGGGAGCAATCAGCCCCAGCATTTT; CDR3: CASSLGYRGEKGSNQPQHF
size: NA; V: TRBV12-3/TRBV12-4; J: TRBJ2-1; D: NA; DNA: TGTGCCAGCAGTCCGCGGGACTCTTGGGGGAATCACAATGAGCAGTTCTTC; CDR3: CASSPRDSWGNHNEQFF
size: few; V: TRBV24-1; J: TRBJ2-2; D: NA; DNA: TGTGCCACCAGTGACCCGCCGAACACCGGGGAGCTGTTTTTT; CDR3: CATSDPPNTGELFF
size: many; V: TRBV20-1; J: TRBJ2-3; D: NA; DNA: TGCAGTGCTGGACCTGCGGGACGCACAGATACGCAGTATTTT; CDR3: CSAGPAGRTDTQYF
size: many; V: TRBV13; J: TRBJ1-2; D: NA; DNA: TGTGCCAGCAGTTCTCTGGATGGCTACACCTTC; CDR3: CASSSLDGYTF
size: many; V: TRBV6-5; J: TRBJ2-6; D: NA; DNA: TGTGCCAGCAGTTATCCCCAGGGAACTGGGGCCAACGTCCTGACTTTC; CDR3: CASSYPQGTGANVLTF
size: many; V: TRBV5-1; J: TRBJ2-3; D: NA; DNA: TGCGCCAGCAGCTTGGGTGACCAGACAGATACGCAGTATTTT; CDR3: CASSLGDQTDTQYF
size: NA; V: TRBV30; J: TRBJ2-7; D: NA; DNA: TGTGCCTGGAGTGTACGTGACAGAGATACTGCGCAGTACTTC; CDR3: CAWSVRDRDTAQYF
size: few; V: TRBV20-1; J: TRBJ2-5; D: TRBD1; DNA: TGCAGTGCTATAGGGGACAGAGCTAGTGGTGAGACCCAGTACTTC; CDR3: CSAIGDRASGETQYF
size: many; V: TRBV3-1; J: TRBJ2-1; D: NA; DNA: TGTGCCAGCAGTCTTCCGGGAGATACCAACAATGAGCAGTTCTTC; CDR3: CASSLPGDTNNEQFF
size: few; V: TRBV7-2; J: TRBJ1-5; D: NA; DNA: TGTGCCAGCAGCTTAGACAGTGGTGCGATCAGGCCCCAGCATTTT; CDR3: CASSLDSGAIRPQHF
size: many; V: TRBV10-3; J: TRBJ1-5; D: NA; DNA: TGTGCCATCAGTGAGTATGGTCAGCCCCAGCATTTT; CDR3: CAISEYGQPQHF
size: few; V: TRBV12-3/TRBV12-4; J: TRBJ2-2; D: NA; DNA: TGTGCCAGCAGTTTCCCTAAGGGGGGGGCCGGGGAGCTGTTTTTT; CDR3: CASSFPKGGAGELFF
size: NA; V: TRBV18; J: TRBJ1-6; D: NA; DNA: TGTGCCAGCTCAGAACAGACTTTTTATAATTCACCCCTCCACTTT; CDR3: CASSEQTFYNSPLHF
size: NA; V: TRBV12-3/TRBV12-4; J: TRBJ2-1; D: TRBD2; DNA: TGTGCCAGCAGTCCACCGGGACTAGCAGTTGAGCAGTTCTTC; CDR3: CASSPPGLAVEQFF
size: few; V: TRBV5-1; J: TRBJ2-5; D: NA; DNA: TGCGCCAGCAGCTCCCCCCCAGAGCAAGAGACCCAGTACTTC; CDR3: CASSSPPEQETQYF
size: many; V: TRBV7-6; J: TRBJ2-5; D: NA; DNA: TGTGCCAGCAGCCCGCGGATCCTAGTGGGGAAAGAGACCCAGTACTTC; CDR3: CASSPRILVGKETQYF
size: few; V: TRBV7-3; J: TRBJ1-6; D: TRBD1; DNA: TGTGCCAGCAGCTTATCGACAGGGGGTAATTCACCCCTCCACTTT; CDR3: CASSLSTGGNSPLHF
size: many; V: TRBV20-1; J: TRBJ2-2; D: NA; DNA: TGCAGTGCTCCACGTACAAGTCGGGCGTTCATCTCCGGGGAGCTGTTTTTT; CDR3: CSAPRTSRAFISGELFF
size: NA; V: TRBV6-5; J: TRBJ2-4; D: NA; DNA: TGTGCCAGCAGTTACGGGTCTTGGGGGGGGCCAGCCGAAAACATTCAGTACTTC; CDR3: CASSYGSWGGPAENIQYF
size: many; V: TRBV7-3; J: TRBJ1-2; D: TRBD1; DNA: TGTGCCAGCAGCCCCGGGACAGGGGGGGCCTACACCTTC; CDR3: CASSPGTGGAYTF
size: NA; V: TRBV20-1; J: TRBJ1-6; D: NA; DNA: TGCAGTGCTCTACAGTCCGGGGGTAATTCACCCCTCCACTTT; CDR3: CSALQSGGNSPLHF
size: many; V: TRBV12-5; J: TRBJ2-3; D: TRBD2; DNA: TGTGCTAGTGGTGAAGCAGCGGGGGGGCGAGATACGCAGTATTTT; CDR3: CASGEAAGGRDTQYF
size: many; V: TRBV7-7; J: TRBJ2-1; D: NA; DNA: TGTGCTAGCAGCTTAGTTGGGGGGAGTATGGATGAGCAGTTCTTC; CDR3: CASSLVGGSMDEQFF
size: many; V: TRBV11-1; J: TRBJ2-5; D: NA; DNA: TGTGCCAGCAGCCGAGACCGGGACGTCGAGACCCAGTACTTC; CDR3: CASSRDRDVETQYF
size: many; V: TRBV20-1; J: TRBJ1-2; D: NA; DNA: TGCAGTGCTTGGGACACCTGGGGAGGTGGCTACACCTTC; CDR3: CSAWDTWGGGYTF
size: many; V: TRBV19; J: TRBJ2-1; D: NA; DNA: TGTGCCAGTAGAACGTTCGAGTACAATGAGCAGTTCTTC; CDR3: CASRTFEYNEQFF
size: many; V: TRBV3-1; J: TRBJ2-5; D: NA; DNA: TGTGCCAGCAGCCAAGATCCTTGGACAAGCCAAGAGACCCAGTACTTC; CDR3: CASSQDPWTSQETQYF
size: many; V: TRBV6-5; J: TRBJ1-2; D: NA; DNA: TGTGCCAGCAGTTCCACAGGGCCACTCCTTCGGGGCTACACCTTC; CDR3: CASSSTGPLLRGYTF
size: many; V: TRBV12-3/TRBV12-4; J: TRBJ1-2; D: NA; DNA: TGTGCCAGCAGCCCCCGGACAGCTACAAACTATGGCTACACCTTC; CDR3: CASSPRTATNYGYTF
size: few; V: TRBV6-5; J: TRBJ1-1; D: NA; DNA: TGTGCCAGCAGATCTGGCTCCTTACCAGAAAACACTGAAGCTTTCTTT; CDR3: CASRSGSLPENTEAFF
size: many; V: TRBV11-2; J: TRBJ1-2; D: NA; DNA: TGTGCCAGCAGCCAAAGCAGGGAGACTAACTATGGCTACACCTTC; CDR3: CASSQSRETNYGYTF
size: few; V: TRBV24-1; J: TRBJ2-5; D: NA; DNA: TGTGCCACCAGTGACCGGGGAACAGGGAGACAAGAGACCCAGTACTTC; CDR3: CATSDRGTGRQETQYF
size: many; V: TRBV10-3; J: TRBJ2-1; D: TRBD1; DNA: TGTGCCATCAGTCCCGGGACAGGGACCTACAATGAGCAGTTCTTC; CDR3: CAISPGTGTYNEQFF
size: few; V: TRBV12-3/TRBV12-4; J: TRBJ1-1; D: NA; DNA: TGTGCCAGCAGTTTATCCAGCATAAGGGACACTGAAGCTTTCTTT; CDR3: CASSLSSIRDTEAFF
size: many; V: TRBV5-1; J: TRBJ1-2; D: TRBD1; DNA: TGCGCCAGCAGCTCGACCATACAGGGGACAGCAACTAACTATGGCTACACCTTC; CDR3: CASSSTIQGTATNYGYTF
size: many; V: TRBV27; J: TRBJ1-1; D: NA; DNA: TGTGCCAGCAGTTTTGACAGAGACACTGAAGCTTTCTTT; CDR3: CASSFDRDTEAFF
size: many; V: TRBV12-3/TRBV12-4; J: TRBJ2-2; D: NA; DNA: TGTGCCAGCAGTTTTGATTTCCGTGGGGGCACCGGGGAGCTGTTTTTT; CDR3: CASSFDFRGGTGELFF
size: many; V: TRBV12-3/TRBV12-4; J: TRBJ2-7; D: TRBD1; DNA: TGTGCCAGCAGTTTAGACAGGGGGTTAATTAAGTACTTC; CDR3: CASSLDRGLIKYF
size: many; V: TRBV5-1; J: TRBJ2-3; D: TRBD2; DNA: TGCGCCAGCAGCTTGGCCGGCGGGGGGGCAGGGGATACGCAGTATTTT; CDR3: CASSLAGGGAGDTQYF
size: many; V: TRBV5-1; J: TRBJ1-2; D: NA; DNA: TGCGCCAGCAGCTTGGAACAGCCTAACTATGGCTACACCTTC; CDR3: CASSLEQPNYGYTF
size: NA; V: TRBV19; J: TRBJ1-2; D: TRBD1; DNA: TGTGCCAGTAGGCACAGGGGTCAAGACTATGGCTACACCTTC; CDR3: CASRHRGQDYGYTF
size: NA; V: TRBV12-3/TRBV12-4; J: TRBJ2-7; D: NA; DNA: TGTGCCAGCAGTTCATTAAGGGTCGGACTCCTTTCCTACGAGCAGTACTTC; CDR3: CASSSLRVGLLSYEQYF
size: many; V: TRBV5-1; J: TRBJ2-1; D: TRBD1; DNA: TGCGCCAGCAGCCATGAAGCCGGGACAGGGGACAATGAGCAGTTCTTC; CDR3: CASSHEAGTGDNEQFF
size: many; V: TRBV21-1; J: TRBJ2-3; D: NA; DNA: TGTGCCAGCAGCAACGCAGACCGGGCCAACCCCCCAACAGATACGCAGTATTTT; CDR3: CASSNADRANPPTDTQYF